This T cell receptor beta chain comes out of a study of long-term antiretroviral therapy in people with HIV. Study-wide findings and caveats: All time points showed a repertoire dominated by clones expanded before ART.

An immunoSEQ assay, version v3.0, was performed at survey level. TCRdb keeps only in-frame clones here, not all; method: immunoSEQ multiplex PCR. The repertoire holds around 21,000 clones, with around 81% as singletons. With respect to this clone: Antigen: not known.

This receptor was taken from a man aged 25 to 45 with HIV. The sample was unsorted PBMCs, taken 1.5 years after starting antiretroviral therapy.

The CDR3 DNA reads TGCGCCAGCAGCTCCAGGGGGGGAACCTACGAGCAGTACTTC. This sequence encodes CASSSRGGTYEQYF. The chain employs TRBV4-3 and TRBJ2-7; the D call may be TRBD1 or TRBD2 (7 bases each). The CDR3 totals 14 residues. V lost 5 bases to trimming and J lost 2 bases, with 13 bases between them. CDR1 LGHNA and CDR2 YSLEER come from the germline V gene.